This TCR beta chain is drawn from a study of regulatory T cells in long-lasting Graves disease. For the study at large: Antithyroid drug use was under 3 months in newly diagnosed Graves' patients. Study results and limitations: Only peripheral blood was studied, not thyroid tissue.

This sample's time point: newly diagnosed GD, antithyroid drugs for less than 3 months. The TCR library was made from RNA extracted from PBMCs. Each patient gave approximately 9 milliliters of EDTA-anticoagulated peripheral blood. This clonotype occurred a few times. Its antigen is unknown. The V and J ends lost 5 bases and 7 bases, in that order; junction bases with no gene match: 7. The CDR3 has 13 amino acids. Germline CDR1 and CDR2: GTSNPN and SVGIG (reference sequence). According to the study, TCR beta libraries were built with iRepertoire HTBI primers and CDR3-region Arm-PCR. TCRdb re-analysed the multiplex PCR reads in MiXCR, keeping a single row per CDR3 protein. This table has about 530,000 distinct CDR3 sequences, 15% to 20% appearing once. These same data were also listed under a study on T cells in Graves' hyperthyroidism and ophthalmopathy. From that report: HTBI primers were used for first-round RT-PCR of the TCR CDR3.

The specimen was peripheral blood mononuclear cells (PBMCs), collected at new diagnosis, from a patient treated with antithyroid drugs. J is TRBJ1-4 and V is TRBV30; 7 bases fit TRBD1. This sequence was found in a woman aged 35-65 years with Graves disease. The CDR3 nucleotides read TGTGCCTGGGGAACAGGGGATACTGAAAAACTGTTTTTT. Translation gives CAWGTGDTEKLFF.